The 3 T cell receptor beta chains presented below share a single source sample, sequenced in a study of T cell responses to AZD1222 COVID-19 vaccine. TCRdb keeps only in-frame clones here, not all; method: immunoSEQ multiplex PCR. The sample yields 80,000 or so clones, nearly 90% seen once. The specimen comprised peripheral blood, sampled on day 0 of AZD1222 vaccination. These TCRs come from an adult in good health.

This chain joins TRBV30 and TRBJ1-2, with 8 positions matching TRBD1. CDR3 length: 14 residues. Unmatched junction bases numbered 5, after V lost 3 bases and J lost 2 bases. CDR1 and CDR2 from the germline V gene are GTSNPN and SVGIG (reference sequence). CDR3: CAWRGDRRNYGYTF. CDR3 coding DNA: TGTGCCTGGAGGGGGGACAGGCGAAACTATGGCTACACCTTC.

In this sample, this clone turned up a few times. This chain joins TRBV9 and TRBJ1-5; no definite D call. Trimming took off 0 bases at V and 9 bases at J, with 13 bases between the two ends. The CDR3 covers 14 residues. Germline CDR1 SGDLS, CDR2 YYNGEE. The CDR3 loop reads CASSVGQEVRPQHF. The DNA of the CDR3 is TGTGCCAGCAGCGTAGGTCAGGAGGTTAGGCCCCAGCATTTT.

As DNA, the CDR3 is TGTGCCAGTAGTATTGAGGGGGCGAGCTCCTACGAGCAGTACTTC. Protein sequence: CASSIEGASSYEQYF. V and J are TRBV19 and TRBJ2-7; TRBD1 matches 7 bases. The CDR3 consists of 15 residues. CDR1 LNHDA and CDR2 SQIVND come from the germline V gene (reference sequence). Trimming took 3 bases from V and 0 from J; bases not matched to a gene: 5.